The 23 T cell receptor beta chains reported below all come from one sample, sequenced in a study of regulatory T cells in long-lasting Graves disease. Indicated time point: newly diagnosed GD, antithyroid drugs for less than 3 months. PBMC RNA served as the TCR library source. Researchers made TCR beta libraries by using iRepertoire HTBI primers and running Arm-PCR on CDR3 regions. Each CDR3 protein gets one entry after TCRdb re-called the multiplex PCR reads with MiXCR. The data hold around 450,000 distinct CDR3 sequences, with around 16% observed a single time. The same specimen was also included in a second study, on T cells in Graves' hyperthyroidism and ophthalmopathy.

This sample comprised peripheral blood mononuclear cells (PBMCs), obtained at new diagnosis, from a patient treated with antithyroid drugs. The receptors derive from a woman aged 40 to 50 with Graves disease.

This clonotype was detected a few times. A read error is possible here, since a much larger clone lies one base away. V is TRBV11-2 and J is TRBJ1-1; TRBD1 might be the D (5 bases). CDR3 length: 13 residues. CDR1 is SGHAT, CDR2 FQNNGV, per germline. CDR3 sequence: CVSSGARVTEAFF. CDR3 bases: TGTGTCAGCAGCGGGGCCAGGGTCACTGAAGCTTTCTTT.

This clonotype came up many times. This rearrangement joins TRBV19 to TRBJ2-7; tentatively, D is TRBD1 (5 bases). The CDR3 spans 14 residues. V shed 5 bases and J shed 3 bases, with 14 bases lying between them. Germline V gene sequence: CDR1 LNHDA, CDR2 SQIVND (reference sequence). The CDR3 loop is CASSVQGRGYEQYF. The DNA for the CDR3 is TGTGCCAGTAGTGTCCAGGGAAGGGGCTACGAGCAGTACTTC.

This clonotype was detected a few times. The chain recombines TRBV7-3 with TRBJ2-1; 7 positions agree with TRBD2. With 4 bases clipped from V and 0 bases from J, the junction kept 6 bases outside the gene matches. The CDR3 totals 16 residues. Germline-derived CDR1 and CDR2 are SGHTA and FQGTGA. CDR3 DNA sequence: TGTGCCAGCAGCTCCACGGGGGGAAGCTCCTACAATGAGCAGTTCTTC. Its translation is CASSSTGGSSYNEQFF.

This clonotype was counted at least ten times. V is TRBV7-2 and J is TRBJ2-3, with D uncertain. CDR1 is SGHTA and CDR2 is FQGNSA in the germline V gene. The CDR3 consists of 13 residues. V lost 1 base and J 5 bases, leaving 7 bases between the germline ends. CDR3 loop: CASSLETVDTQYF. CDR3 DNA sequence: TGTGCCAGCAGCTTAGAGACCGTAGATACGCAGTATTTT.

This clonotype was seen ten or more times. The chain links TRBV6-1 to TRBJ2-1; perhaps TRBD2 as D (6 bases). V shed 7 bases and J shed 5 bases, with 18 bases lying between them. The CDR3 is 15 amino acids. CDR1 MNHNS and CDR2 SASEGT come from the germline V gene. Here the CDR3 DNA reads TGTGCCAGCACATACGGGACTCCCTCGCACAATGAGCAGTTCTTC. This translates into CASTYGTPSHNEQFF.

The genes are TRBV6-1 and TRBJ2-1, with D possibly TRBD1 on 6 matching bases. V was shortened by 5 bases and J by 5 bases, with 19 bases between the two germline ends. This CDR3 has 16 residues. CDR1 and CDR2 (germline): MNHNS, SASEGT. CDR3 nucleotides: TGTGCCAGCAGTCTCCGGAACAGGGTGGGGGACAATGAGCAGTTCTTC. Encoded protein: CASSLRNRVGDNEQFF.

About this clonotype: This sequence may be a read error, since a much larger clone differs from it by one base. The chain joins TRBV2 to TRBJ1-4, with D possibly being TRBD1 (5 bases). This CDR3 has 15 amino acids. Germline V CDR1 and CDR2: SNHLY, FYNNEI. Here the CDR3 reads CASSDPGKGSEKPFF. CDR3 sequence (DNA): TGTGCCAGCAGTGACCCGGGGAAGGGGAGTGAAAAACCGTTTTTT.

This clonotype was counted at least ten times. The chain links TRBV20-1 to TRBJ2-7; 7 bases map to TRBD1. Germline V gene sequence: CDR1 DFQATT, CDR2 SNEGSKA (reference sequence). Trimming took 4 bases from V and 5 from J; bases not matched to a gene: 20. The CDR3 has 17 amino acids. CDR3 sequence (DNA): TGCAGTGCTACCAGTCTGGGGACAGAGCACCTAACCGACGAGCAGTACTTC. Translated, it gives CSATSLGTEHLTDEQYF.

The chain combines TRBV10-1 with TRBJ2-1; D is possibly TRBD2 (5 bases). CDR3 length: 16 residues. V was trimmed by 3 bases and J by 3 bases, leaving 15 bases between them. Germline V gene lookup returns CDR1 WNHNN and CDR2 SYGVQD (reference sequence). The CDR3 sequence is CASSDVSTSGYNEQFF. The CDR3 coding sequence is TGCGCCAGCAGTGATGTTAGCACCAGCGGCTACAATGAGCAGTTCTTC.

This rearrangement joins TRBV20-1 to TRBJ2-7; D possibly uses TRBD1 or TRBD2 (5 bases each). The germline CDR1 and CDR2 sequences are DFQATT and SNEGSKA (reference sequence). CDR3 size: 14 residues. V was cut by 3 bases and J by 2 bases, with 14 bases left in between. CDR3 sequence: CSASGDRSPYEQYF. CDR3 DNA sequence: TGCAGTGCTAGTGGGGACCGATCACCCTACGAGCAGTACTTC.

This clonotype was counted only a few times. The CDR3 sequence: CSVESGRPGETQYF. In nucleotides, the CDR3 is TGCAGCGTTGAGAGCGGGAGACCCGGGGAGACCCAGTACTTC. This chain connects TRBV29-1 to TRBJ2-5; 8 positions agree with TRBD2. CDR3 length: 14 residues. Germline CDR1 reads SQVTM; CDR2 reads ANQGSEA. Unmatched junction bases numbered 8, after V lost 3 bases and J lost 5 bases.

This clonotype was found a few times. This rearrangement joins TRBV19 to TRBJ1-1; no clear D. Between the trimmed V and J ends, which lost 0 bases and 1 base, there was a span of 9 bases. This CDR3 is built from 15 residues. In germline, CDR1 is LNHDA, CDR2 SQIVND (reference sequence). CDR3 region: CASSIDRLGNTEAFF. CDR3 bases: TGTGCCAGTAGTATAGATAGGTTAGGGAACACTGAAGCTTTCTTT.

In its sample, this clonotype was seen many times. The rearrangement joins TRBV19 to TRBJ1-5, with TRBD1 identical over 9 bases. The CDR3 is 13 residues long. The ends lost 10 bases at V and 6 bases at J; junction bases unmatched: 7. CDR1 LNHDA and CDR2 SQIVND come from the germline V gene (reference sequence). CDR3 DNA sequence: TGTGCCACCGCGACAGGGGGGTTTCAGCCCCAGCATTTT. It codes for CATATGGFQPQHF.

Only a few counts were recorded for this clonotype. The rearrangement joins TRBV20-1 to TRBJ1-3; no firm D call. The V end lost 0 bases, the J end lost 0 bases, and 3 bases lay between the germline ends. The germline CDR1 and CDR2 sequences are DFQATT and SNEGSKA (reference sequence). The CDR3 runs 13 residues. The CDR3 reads CSARDGSGNTIYF. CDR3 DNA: TGCAGTGCTAGAGATGGCTCTGGAAACACCATATATTTT.

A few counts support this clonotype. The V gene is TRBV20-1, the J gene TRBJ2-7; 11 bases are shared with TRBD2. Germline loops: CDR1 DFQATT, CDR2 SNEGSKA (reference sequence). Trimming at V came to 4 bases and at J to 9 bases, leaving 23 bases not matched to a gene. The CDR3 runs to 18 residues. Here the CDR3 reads CSAKDSLGLAGGPGGQYF. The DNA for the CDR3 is TGCAGTGCTAAAGATTCCCTAGGTCTAGCGGGAGGACCTGGTGGGCAGTACTTC.

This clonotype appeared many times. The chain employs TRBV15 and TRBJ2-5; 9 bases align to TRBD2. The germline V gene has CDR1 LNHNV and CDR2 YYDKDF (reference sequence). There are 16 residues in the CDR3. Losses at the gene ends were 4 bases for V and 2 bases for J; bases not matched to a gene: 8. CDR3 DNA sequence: TGTGCCACCAGCAAAGGGGAGACTAGCGGACAAGAGACCCAGTACTTC. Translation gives CATSKGETSGQETQYF.

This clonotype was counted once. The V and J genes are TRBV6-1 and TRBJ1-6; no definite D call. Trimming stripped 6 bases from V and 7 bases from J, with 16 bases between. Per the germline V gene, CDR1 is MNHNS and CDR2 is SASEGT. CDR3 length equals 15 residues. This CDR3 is CASRESLRENSPLHF. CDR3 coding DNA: TGTGCCAGCAGAGAGTCTTTACGGGAAAATTCACCCCTCCACTTT.

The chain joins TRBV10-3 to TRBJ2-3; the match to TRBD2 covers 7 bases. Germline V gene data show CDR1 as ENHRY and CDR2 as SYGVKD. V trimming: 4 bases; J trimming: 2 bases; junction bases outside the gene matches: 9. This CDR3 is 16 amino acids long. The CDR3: CAISGDAGEPTDTQYF. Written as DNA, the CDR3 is TGTGCCATCAGTGGGGATGCGGGAGAACCCACAGATACGCAGTATTTT.

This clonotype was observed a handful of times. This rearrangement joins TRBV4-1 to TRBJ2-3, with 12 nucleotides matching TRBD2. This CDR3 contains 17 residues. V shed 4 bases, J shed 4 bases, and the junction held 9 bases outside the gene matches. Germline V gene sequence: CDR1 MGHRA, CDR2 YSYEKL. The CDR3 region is CASSRQPSGRASDTQYF. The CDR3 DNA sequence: TGCGCCAGCAGCCGCCAACCTAGCGGGAGGGCCTCAGATACGCAGTATTTT.

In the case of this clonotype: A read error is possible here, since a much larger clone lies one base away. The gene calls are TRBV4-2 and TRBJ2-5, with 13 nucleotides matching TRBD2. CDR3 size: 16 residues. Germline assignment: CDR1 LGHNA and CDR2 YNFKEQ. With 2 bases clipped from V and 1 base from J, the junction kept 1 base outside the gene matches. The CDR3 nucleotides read TGTGCCAGCAGCCAAACTAGCGGGAGGGCCCAAGAGACCCAGTACTTC. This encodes CASSQTSGRAQETQYF.

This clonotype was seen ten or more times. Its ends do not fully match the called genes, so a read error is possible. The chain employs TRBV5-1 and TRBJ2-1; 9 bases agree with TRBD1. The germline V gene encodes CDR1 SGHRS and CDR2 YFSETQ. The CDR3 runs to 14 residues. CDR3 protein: CASSLGQGYNEQFF. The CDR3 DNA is TGTGCCAGCAGCTTGGGACAGGGCTACAATGAGCAGTTCTTC.

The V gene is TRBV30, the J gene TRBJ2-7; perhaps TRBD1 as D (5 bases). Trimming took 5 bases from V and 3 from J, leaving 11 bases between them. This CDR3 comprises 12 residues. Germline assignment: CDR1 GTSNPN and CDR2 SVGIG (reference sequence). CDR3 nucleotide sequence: TGTGCCTGGGGGGCCGGAATCTACGAGCAGTACTTC. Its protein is CAWGAGIYEQYF. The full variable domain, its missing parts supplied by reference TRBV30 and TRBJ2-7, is SQTIHQWPATLVQPVGSPLSLECTVEGTSNPNLYWYRQAAGRGLQLLFYSVGIGQISSEVPQNLSASRPQDRQFILSSKKLLLSDSGFYLCAWGAGIYEQYFGPGTRLTVT.

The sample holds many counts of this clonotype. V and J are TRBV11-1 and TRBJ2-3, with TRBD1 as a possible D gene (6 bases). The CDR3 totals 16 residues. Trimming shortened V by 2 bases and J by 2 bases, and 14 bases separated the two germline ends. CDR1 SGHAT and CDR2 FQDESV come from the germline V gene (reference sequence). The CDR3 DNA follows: TGTGCCAGCAGCTTATCCGTCAGGGGAAACACAGATACGCAGTATTTT. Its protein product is CASSLSVRGNTDTQYF.